This T cell receptor (beta chain) is from a study of early T cells in non-severe SARS-CoV-2 infection. At the level of the study: Sequencing of unsorted whole blood was done on bulk RNA, leaving chains unpaired.

This CDR3 region has 14 residues. After removal of 4 bases from V and 6 bases from J, the junction contained 4 bases not matched to a gene. Germline CDR1 MNHEY, CDR2 SMNVEV (reference sequence). This clonotype was counted between two and nine times. Its specificity is not known. The TCR library protocol attached unique molecular identifiers to the individual cDNA molecules. TCRdb re-analysed the 5' RACE reads in MiXCR, keeping a single row per CDR3 protein. This sample has 100,000 to 150,000 distinct CDR3 sequences; about 15% occur once, and the top ten carry less than 25%. General study results and limits: Anti-spike CD8 responses were favored by VDJdb matching, which missed private and CD4 specificities.

The clonotype originates from an adult who was a healthcare worker with PCR-confirmed SARS-CoV-2 infection or an uninfected control (not recorded which). The specimen sequenced was whole blood. The gene calls are TRBV27 and TRBJ1-5; 9 bases align to TRBD1. The CDR3 loop is CASSWTGEAQPQHF. In nucleotides, the CDR3 is TGTGCCAGCAGTTGGACAGGGGAAGCTCAGCCCCAGCATTTT.